These 6 T cell receptor beta chains originate from one sample sequenced in a study of memory CD4+ T cells and cytomegalovirus serostatus (dated by TCRdb to between 2018 and 2021). A FACSAria II was used to sort memory CD4+ T cells, defined as single viable CD3+CD4+CD8-CD45RO+ cells. Library generation was performed with the immunoSEQ multiplex PCR assay. Here the immuneACCESS table is served through TCRdb, limited to in-frame sequences with V and J called. Missing clones are a known gap in these copies; in checked studies unresolved V genes cover under half, and the rest lacks a known reason. For this sample the table gives 27,000 or so clones, of which around 75% were detected only once. The leading ten clones occupy 0.68% of the sample. The specimen was memory CD4+ T cells from blood. The receptors come from an adult in good health and CMV-seronegative.

The genes are TRBV5-1 and TRBJ1-4; D may be TRBD1 (5 bases). The CDR3 runs 16 residues. Trimming took 1 base from V and 5 from J, leaving 15 bases between them. Germline V gene data show CDR1 as SGHRS and CDR2 as YFSETQ. This chain's CDR3 is CASSLNVMGPNEKLFF. The CDR3 nucleotides are TGCGCCAGCAGCTTGAACGTAATGGGGCCCAATGAAAAACTGTTTTTT.

The V and J genes are TRBV11-2 and TRBJ1-5, with D unclear. Germline V gene sequence: CDR1 SGHAT, CDR2 FQNNGV. The CDR3 loop spans 13 amino acids. V was cut by 3 bases and J by 4 bases, with 7 bases left in between. The CDR3, as DNA: TGTGCCAGCAGCTTTGGGGATAATCAGCCCCAGCATTTT. It encodes CASSFGDNQPQHF.

V usage is TRBV7-9 and J usage is TRBJ1-3; no clear D. Germline assignment: CDR1 SEHNR and CDR2 FQNEAQ (reference sequence). V lost 7 bases to trimming and J lost 2 bases, with 9 bases between them. The CDR3 has 13 residues. The CDR3, as DNA: TGTGCCAGCACCTCGGAAGCTGGAAACACCATATATTTT. It specifies CASTSEAGNTIYF.

This clone was picked up one time. The rearrangement links TRBV5-1 to TRBJ2-7; D uncertain. With 4 bases removed from V and 2 bases from J, the gap between germline ends came to 10 bases. This CDR3 spans 13 amino acids. Germline V gives CDR1 SGHRS, CDR2 YFSETQ. CDR3 protein: CASSPQITYEQYF. The CDR3 bases are TGCGCCAGCAGCCCACAGATCACCTACGAGCAGTACTTC.

The chain carries TRBV9 and TRBJ2-5; D possibly corresponds to TRBD2 (6 bases). The CDR3 spans 15 residues. Germline-derived CDR1 and CDR2 are SGDLS and YYNGEE. V was pared by 0 bases and J by 1 base, with 10 bases between. DNA for the CDR3: TGTGCCAGCAGCGTAGGAGGCGGGGTCCAAGAGACCCAGTACTTC. Translating it yields CASSVGGGVQETQYF.

This clone was counted once. The J gene is TRBJ1-3, the V gene TRBV27, with D uncertain. Trimming shortened V by 2 bases and J by 6 bases, and 14 bases separated the two germline ends. Germline lookup yields CDR1 MNHEY and CDR2 SMNVEV (reference sequence). The CDR3 has 15 residues. CDR3 sequence: CASSLGSGLANTIYF. CDR3 coding DNA: TGTGCCAGCAGTTTAGGCTCCGGGTTGGCAAACACCATATATTTT.